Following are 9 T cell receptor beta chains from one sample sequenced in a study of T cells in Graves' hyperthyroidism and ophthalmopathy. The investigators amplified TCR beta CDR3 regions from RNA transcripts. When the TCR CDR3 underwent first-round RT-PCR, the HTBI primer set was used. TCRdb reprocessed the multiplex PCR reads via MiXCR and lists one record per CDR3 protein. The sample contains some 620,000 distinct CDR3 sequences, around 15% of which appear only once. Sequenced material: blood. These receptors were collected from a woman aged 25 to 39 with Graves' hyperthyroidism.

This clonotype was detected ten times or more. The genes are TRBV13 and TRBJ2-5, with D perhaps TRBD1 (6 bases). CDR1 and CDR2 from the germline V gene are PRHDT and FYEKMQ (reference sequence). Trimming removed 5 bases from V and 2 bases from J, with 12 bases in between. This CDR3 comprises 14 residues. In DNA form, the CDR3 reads TGTGCCAGCAGCAACCGGGACAAGCAAGAGACCCAGTACTTC. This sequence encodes CASSNRDKQETQYF. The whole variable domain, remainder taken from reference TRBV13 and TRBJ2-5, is AAGVIQSPRHLIKEKRETATLKCYPIPRHDTVYWYQQGPGQDPQFLISFYEKMQSDKGSIPDRFSAQQFSDYHSELNMSSLELGDSALYFCASSNRDKQETQYFGPGTRLLVL.

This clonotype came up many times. DNA of the CDR3: TGTGCCAGCAGCCTCGAAGCAGCGGGAGCGAACACCGGGGAGCTGTTTTTT. Protein: CASSLEAAGANTGELFF. The V and J genes are TRBV7-3 and TRBJ2-2; TRBD2 agrees at 8 bases. J gave up 0 bases and V 5 bases, and 8 bases lay outside the gene matches. CDR1 SGHTA and CDR2 FQGTGA come from the germline V gene. CDR3 length: 17 residues.

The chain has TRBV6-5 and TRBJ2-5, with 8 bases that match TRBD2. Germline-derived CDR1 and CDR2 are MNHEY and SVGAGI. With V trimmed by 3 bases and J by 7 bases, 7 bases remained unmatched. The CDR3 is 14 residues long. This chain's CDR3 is CASSYDRAGGTQYF. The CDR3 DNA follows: TGTGCCAGCAGTTATGACCGGGCGGGGGGGACCCAGTACTTC.

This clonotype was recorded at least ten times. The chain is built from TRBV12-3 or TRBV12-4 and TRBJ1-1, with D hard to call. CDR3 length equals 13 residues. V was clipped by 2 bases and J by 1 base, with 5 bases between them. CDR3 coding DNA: TGTGCCAGCAGTTTATCCTGGAACACTGAAGCTTTCTTT. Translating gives CASSLSWNTEAFF.

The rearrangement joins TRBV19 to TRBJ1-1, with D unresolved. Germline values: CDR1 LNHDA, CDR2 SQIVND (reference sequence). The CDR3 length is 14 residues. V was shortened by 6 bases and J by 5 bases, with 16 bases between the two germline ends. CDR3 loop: CASRQALLGTEAFF. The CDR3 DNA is TGTGCCAGTAGGCAGGCCCTTTTAGGAACTGAAGCTTTCTTT.

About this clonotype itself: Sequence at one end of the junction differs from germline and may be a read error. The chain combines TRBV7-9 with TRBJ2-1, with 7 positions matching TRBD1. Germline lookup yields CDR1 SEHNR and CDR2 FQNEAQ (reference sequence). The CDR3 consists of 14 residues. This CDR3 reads CASSPWDSLDERFF. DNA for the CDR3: TGTGCCAGCAGCCCATGGGACAGCTTGGATGAGCGGTTCTTC.

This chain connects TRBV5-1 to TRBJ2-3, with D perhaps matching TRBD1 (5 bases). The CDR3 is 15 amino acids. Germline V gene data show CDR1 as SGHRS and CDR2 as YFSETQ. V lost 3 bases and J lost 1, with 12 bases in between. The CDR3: CASSSRVSGTDTQYF. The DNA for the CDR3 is TGCGCCAGCAGCTCCAGGGTCTCCGGCACAGATACGCAGTATTTT.

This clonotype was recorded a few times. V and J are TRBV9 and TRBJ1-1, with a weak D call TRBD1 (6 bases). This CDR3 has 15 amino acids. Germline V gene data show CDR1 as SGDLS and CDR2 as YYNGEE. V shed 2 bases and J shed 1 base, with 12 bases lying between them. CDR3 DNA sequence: TGTGCCAGCAGCGTGACCTCGACAGGGAACACTGAAGCTTTCTTT. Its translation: CASSVTSTGNTEAFF.

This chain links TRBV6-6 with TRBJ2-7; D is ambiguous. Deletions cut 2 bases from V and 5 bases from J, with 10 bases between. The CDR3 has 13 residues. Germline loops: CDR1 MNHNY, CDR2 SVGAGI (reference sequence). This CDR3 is CASSYGHRNEQYF. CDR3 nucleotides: TGTGCCAGCAGTTACGGTCATCGTAACGAGCAGTACTTC.